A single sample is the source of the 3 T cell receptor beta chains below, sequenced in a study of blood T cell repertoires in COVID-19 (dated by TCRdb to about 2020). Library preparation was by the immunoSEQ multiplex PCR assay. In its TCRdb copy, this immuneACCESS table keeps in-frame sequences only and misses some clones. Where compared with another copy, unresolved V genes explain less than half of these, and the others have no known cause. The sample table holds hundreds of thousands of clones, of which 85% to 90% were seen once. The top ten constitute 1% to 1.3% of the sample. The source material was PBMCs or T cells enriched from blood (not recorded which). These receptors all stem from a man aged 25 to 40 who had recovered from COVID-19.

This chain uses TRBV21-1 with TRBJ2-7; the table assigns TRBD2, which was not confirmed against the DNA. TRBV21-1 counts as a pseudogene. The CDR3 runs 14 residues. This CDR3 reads CASSKVGGGYEQYF. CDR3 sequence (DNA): TGTGCCAGCAGCAAAGTAGGCGGGGGCTACGAGCAGTACTTC.

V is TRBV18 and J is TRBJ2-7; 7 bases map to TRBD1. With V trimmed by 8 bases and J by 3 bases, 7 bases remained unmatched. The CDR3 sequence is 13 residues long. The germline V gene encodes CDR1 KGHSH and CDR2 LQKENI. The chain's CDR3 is CASTHRQGYEQYF. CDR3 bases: TGTGCCAGCACTCACCGACAGGGCTACGAGCAGTACTTC.

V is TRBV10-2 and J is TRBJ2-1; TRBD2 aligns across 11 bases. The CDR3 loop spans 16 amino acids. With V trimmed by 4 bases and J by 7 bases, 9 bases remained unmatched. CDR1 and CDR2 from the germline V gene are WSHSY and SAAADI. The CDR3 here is CASSVTSGSYRNEQFF. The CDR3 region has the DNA TGCGCCAGCAGTGTAACTAGCGGGAGTTATCGAAATGAGCAGTTCTTC.